Listed here is a single T cell receptor (beta chain). Its specificity is not known. Each sample came from a Caucasian adult donor living in Nashville, Tennessee. Both subsets, CD45RA+ naive and CD45RA-negative memory, were split from the CD4+ cells. This entry belongs to a study of shared clonotypes between healthy human individuals. General study findings and limits: Between a handful of donors, naive CD4 clonotypes were shared at a level of about 5%. The four-donor shared clonotypes exceeded non-shared clonotypes in generation probability, with non-shared ones scoring lower.

From germline, CDR1 is SGHRS and CDR2 YFSETQ. V dropped 0 bases and J dropped 5 bases, with 23 bases sitting between them. This CDR3 has 18 residues. Libraries were prepared by immunoSEQ multiplex PCR; TCRdb keeps only in-frame clonotypes and omits some of them. In the table there are about 730,000 clones, around 70% of which are singletons. The specimen sequenced was memory CD4+ T cells sorted from blood. Subset of the sample: CD45RA-negative fraction. This chain uses TRBV5-1 with TRBJ1-1; D is possibly TRBD1 (5 bases). The receptor was isolated from a woman aged 25 to 45 in good health. CDR3 sequence (DNA): TGCGCCAGCAGCTTGGCGGTGGTTGGGCGCAGGGCCGAGACTGAAGCTTTCTTT. Protein sequence: CASSLAVVGRRAETEAFF.